This T cell receptor beta chain was observed in a study of blood T cells in healthy people across ages. Looking at the study overall: There was about one barcoded beta molecule captured by template switching per two T cells.

Healthy Caucasian individuals from Russia aged roughly 6 to 95 served as donors. From germline, CDR1 is MNHNY and CDR2 SVGAGI (reference sequence). J gave up 5 bases and V 6 bases, and 8 bases lay outside the gene matches. CDR3 length: 15 amino acids. The second PCR ran about 6 to 12 cycles with a sample-barcoded 5' primer and J-beta primers. TCRdb itself ran the 5' RACE reads through MiXCR, one entry per CDR3 protein. The repertoire consists of hundreds of thousands of distinct CDR3 sequences, with 58% occurring once and the leading ten covering 35% to 40%. Notes on the study in general: Per million T cells, the diversity of TCR beta decreased roughly linearly as age advanced. No conclusive comparison of naive versus antigen-experienced cells was possible with unsorted PBMCs.

Points on this clonotype: Antigen unknown.

The V and J genes are TRBV6-6 and TRBJ2-3; 10 bases are a match to TRBD2. The sample taken for sequencing was blood. This clonotype originated in a man aged 55 to 70 in good health. The DNA of the CDR3 is TGTGCCAGCAGCCAGCGGGGGGGCATTGAAGATACGCAGTATTTT. Protein product: CASSQRGGIEDTQYF.